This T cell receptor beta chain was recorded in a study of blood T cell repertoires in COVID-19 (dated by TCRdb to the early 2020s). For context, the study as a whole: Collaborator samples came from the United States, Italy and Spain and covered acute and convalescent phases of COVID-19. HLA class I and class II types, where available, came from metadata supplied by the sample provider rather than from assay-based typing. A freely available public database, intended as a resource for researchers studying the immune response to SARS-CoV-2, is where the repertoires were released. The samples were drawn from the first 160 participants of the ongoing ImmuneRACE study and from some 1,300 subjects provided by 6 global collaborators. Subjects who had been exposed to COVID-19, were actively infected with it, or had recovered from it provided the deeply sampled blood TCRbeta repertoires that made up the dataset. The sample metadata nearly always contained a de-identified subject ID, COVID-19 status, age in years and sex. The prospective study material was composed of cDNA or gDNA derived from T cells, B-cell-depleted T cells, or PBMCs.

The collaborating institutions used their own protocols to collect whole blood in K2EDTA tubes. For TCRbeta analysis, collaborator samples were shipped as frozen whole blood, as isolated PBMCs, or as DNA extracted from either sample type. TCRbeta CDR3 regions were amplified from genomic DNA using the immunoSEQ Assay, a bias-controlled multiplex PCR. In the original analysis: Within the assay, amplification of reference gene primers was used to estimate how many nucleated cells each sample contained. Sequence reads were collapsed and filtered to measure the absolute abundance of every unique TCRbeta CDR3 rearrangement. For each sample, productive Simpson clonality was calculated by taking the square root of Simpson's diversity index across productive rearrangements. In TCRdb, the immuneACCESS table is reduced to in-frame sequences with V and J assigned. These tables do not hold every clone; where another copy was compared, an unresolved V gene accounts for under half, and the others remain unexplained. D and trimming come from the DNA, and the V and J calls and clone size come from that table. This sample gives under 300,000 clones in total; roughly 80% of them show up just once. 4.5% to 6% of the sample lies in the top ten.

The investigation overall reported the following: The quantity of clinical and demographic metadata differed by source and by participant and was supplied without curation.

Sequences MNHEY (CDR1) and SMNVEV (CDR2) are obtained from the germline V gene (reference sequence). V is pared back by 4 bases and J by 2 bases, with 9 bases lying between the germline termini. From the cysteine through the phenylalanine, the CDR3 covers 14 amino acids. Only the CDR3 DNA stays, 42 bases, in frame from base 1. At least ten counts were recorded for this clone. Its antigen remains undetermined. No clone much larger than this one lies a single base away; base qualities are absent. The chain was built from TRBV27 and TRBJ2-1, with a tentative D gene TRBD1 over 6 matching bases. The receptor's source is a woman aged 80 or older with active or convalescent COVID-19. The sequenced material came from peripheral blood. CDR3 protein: CASSSQGPYNEQFF. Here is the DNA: TGTGCCAGCAGTTCACAGGGCCCCTACAATGAGCAGTTCTTC.